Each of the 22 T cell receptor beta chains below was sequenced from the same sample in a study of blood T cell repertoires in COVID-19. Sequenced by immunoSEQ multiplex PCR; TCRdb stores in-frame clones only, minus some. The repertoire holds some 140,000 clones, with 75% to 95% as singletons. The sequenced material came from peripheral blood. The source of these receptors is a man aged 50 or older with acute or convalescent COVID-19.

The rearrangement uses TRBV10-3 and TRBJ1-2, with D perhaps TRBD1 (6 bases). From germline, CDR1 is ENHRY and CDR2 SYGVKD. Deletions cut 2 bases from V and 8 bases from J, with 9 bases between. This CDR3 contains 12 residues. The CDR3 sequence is CAISEEGEGYTF. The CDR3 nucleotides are TGTGCCATCAGTGAGGAGGGGGAGGGCTACACCTTC.

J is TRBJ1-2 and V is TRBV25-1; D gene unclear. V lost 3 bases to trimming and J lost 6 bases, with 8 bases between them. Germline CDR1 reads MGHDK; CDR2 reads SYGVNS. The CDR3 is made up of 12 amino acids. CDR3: CASSETGNGYTF. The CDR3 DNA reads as TGTGCCAGCAGTGAGACGGGGAATGGCTACACCTTC.

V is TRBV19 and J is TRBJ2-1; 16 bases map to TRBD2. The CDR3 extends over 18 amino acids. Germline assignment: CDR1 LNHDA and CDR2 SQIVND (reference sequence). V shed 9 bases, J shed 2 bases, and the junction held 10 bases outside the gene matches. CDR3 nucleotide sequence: TGTGCCAGCGCCCCGGGACTAGCGGGGGGGATACCCTACAATGAGCAGTTCTTC. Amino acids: CASAPGLAGGIPYNEQFF.

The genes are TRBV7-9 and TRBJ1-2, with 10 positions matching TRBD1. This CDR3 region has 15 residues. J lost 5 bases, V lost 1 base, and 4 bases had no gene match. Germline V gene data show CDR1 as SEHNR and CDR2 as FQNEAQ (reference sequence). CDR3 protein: CASSLEGTGVYGYTF. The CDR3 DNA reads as TGTGCCAGCAGCTTAGAAGGGACAGGGGTGTATGGCTACACCTTC.

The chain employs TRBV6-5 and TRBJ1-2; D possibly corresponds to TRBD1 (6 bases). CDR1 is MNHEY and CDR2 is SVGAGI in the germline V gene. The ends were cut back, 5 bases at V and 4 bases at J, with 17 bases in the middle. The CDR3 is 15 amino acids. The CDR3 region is CASSPRGGGGYGYTF. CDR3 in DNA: TGTGCCAGCAGTCCCCGAGGGGGGGGCGGCTATGGCTACACCTTC.

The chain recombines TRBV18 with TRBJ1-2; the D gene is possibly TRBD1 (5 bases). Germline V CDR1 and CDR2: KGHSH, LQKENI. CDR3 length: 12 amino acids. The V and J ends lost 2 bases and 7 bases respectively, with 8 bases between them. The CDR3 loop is CASSPGGSGYTF. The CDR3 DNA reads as TGTGCCAGCTCACCAGGGGGGAGTGGCTACACCTTC.

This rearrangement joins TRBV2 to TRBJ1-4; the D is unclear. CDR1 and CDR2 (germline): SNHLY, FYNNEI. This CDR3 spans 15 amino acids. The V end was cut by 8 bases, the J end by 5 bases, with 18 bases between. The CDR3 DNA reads TGTGCCAGCGTCTCAGTGGCGGGTACGAATGAAAAACTGTTTTTT. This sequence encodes CASVSVAGTNEKLFF.

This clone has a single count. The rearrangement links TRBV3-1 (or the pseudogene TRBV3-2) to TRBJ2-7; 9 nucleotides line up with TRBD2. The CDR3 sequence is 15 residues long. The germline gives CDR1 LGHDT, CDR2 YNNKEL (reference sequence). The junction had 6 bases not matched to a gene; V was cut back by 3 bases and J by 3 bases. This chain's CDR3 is CASSQSASGNYEQYF. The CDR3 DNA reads TGTGCCAGCAGCCAGTCGGCTAGCGGGAACTACGAGCAGTACTTC.

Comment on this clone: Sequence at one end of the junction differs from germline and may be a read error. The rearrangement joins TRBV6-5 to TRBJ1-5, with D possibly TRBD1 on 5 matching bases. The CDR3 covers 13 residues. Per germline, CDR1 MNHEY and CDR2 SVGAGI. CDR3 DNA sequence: TGTGCTAGCAGCCGACAGTTAGATCAGCCCCAGCATTTT. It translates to CASSRQLDQPQHF.

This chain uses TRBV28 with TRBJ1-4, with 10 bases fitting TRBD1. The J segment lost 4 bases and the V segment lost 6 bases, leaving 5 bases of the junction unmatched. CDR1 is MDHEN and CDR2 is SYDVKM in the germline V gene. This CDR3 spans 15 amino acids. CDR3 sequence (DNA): TGTGCCAGCAGCATGGACAGGGGGTTTAATGAAAAACTGTTTTTT. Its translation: CASSMDRGFNEKLFF.

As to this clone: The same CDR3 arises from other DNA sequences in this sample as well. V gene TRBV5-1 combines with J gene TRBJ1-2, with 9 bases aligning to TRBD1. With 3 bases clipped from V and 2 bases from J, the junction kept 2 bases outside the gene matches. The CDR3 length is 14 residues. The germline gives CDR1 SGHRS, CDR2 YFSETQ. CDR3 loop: CASSSGTGNYGYTF. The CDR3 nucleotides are TGCGCCAGCAGCTCGGGGACAGGGAACTATGGCTACACCTTC.

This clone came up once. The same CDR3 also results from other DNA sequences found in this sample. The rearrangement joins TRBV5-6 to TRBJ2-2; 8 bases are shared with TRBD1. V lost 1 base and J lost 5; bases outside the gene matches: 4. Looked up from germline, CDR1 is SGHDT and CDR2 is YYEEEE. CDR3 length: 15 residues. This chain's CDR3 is CASSLLDRDTGELFF. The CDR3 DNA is TGTGCCAGCAGCTTGTTGGACAGGGATACCGGGGAGCTGTTTTTT.

The CDR3 region is CASTYTGLETQYF. The CDR3 DNA sequence: TGTGCCAGCACCTACACCGGGTTGGAGACCCAGTACTTC. This chain joins TRBV6-5 and TRBJ2-5; no firm D call. In germline, CDR1 is MNHEY, CDR2 SVGAGI. V gave up 7 bases and J gave up 5 bases, with 14 bases separating them. The CDR3 totals 13 residues.

The CDR3, as DNA: TGTGCCAGCAGCCAAGATATGGGCAGGGGATCAGGCTACACCTTC. This encodes CASSQDMGRGSGYTF. The genes are TRBV3-1 (or the pseudogene TRBV3-2) and TRBJ1-2, with a weak D call TRBD1 (6 bases). This CDR3 contains 15 residues. Trimming took off 0 bases at V and 8 bases at J, with 16 bases between the two ends. Germline assignment: CDR1 LGHDT and CDR2 YNNKEL (reference sequence).

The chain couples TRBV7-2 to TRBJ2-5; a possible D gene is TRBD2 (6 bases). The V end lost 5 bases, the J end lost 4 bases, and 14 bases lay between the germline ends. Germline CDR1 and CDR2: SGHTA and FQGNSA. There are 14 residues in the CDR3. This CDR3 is CASSPRLDSETQYF. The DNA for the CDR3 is TGTGCCAGCAGCCCGCGACTAGATTCAGAGACCCAGTACTTC.

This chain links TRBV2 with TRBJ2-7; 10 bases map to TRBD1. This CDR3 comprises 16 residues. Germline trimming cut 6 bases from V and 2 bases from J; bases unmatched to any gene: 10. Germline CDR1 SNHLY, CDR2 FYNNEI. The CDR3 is CASRRGGQGSPYEQYF. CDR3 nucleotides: TGTGCCAGCAGAAGGGGGGGACAGGGGTCTCCCTACGAGCAGTACTTC.

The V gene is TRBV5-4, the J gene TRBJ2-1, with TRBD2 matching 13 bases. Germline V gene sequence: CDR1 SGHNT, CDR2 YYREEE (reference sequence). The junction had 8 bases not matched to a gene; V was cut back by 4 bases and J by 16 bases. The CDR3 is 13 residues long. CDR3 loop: CASSPGLAGVSFF. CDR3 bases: TGTGCCAGCAGCCCCGGACTAGCGGGAGTAAGTTTCTTC. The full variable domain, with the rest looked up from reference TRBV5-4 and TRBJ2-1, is ETGVTQSPTHLIKTRGQQVTLRCSSQSGHNTVSWYQQALGQGPQFIFQYYREEENGRGNFPPRFSGLQFPNYSSELNVNALELDDSALYLCASSPGLAGVSFFGPGTRLTVL.

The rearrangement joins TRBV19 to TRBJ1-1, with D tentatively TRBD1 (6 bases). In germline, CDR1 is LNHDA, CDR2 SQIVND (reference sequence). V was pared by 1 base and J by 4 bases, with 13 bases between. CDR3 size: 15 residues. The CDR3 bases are TGTGCCAGTAGTATAGCCGCAGGGGCGGGCACTGAAGCTTTCTTT. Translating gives CASSIAAGAGTEAFF. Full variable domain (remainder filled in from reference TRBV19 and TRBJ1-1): DGGITQSPKYLFRKEGQNVTLSCEQNLNHDAMYWYRQDPGQGLRLIYYSQIVNDFQKGDIAEGYSVSREKKESFPLTVTSAQKNPTAFYLCASSIAAGAGTEAFFGQGTRLTVV.

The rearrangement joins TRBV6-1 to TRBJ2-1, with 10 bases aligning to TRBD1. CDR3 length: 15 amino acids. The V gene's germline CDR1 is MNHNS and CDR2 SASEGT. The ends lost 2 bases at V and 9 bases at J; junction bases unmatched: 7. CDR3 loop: CASSEIRDRGSEQFF. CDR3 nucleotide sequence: TGTGCCAGCAGTGAAATTCGGGACAGGGGCAGTGAGCAGTTCTTC.

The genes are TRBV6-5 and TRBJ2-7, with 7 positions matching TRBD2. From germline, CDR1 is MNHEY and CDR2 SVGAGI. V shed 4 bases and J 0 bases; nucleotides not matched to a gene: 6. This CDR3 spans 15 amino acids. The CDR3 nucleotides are TGTGCCAGCAGTTCCCAAGCGGGGAGCTCCTACGAGCAGTACTTC. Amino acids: CASSSQAGSSYEQYF.

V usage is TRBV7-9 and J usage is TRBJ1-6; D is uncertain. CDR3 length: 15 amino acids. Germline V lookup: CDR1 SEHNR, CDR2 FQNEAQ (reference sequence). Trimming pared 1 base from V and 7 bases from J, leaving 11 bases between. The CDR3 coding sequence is TGTGCCAGCAGCTTAGGAGCGACGGCCAATTCACCCCTCCACTTT. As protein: CASSLGATANSPLHF.

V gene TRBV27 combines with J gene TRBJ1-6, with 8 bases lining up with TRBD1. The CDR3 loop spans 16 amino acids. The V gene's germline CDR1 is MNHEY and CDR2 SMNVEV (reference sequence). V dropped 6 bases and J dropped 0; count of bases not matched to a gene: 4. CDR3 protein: CASRMGQASYNSPLHF. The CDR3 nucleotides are TGTGCCAGCAGAATGGGACAGGCCTCCTATAATTCACCCCTCCACTTT.